This is a list of T cell receptor beta chains from one sample in a study of blood T cell repertoires in COVID-19. Sequencing was performed with immunoSEQ multiplex PCR; in TCRdb, only in-frame clones are kept and a portion is missing. The sample carries 100,000 to 150,000 clones, about 91% recorded once. Material: peripheral blood. Every receptor here comes from a man in his forties or fifties with acute or convalescent COVID-19. Both conserved end residues are part of each CDR3. D genes are given only for firm matches. Rows give clone size only sometimes, using once, few, many, or a class for an expanded clone.

TRBJ1-4	TRBV5-5	.	TRBD1	TGTGCCAGCAGTGACAGGGTTTCAGCTAATGAAAAACTGTTTTTT	CASSDRVSANEKLFF
TRBJ2-1	TRBV19	.	TRBD2	TGTGCCAGTAGTATAGATCAGGAGCGGGAAGCCTACAATGAGCAGTTCTTC	CASSIDQEREAYNEQFF
TRBJ1-4	TRBV19	.	TRBD1	TGTGCCAGTAGTGAGCAGACAGGGAGCGAAAAACTGTTTTTT	CASSEQTGSEKLFF
TRBJ2-2	TRBV18	.	TRBD1	TGTGCCAGCTCACCCCGACAGACAGGGACCGGGGAGCTGTTTTTT	CASSPRQTGTGELFF
TRBJ2-3	TRBV6-5	.	.	TGTGCCAGCAGTCGGGCGCGTGAGGGCGCAGATACGCAGTATTTT	CASSRAREGADTQYF
TRBJ1-2	TRBV27	.	.	TGTGCCAGCAGTCTGCAGGGTATAACGTCCGGTGGCTACACCTTC	CASSLQGITSGGYTF
TRBJ1-2	TRBV19	once	.	TGTGCCAGTAGTATATGGGGACAAGAAACAGTATATGGCTACACCTTC	CASSIWGQETVYGYTF
TRBJ2-7	TRBV6-5	few	.	TGTGCCAGCACCCGGGTCTTTTCTAGCCTCTACGAGCAGTACTTC	CASTRVFSSLYEQYF
TRBJ2-3	TRBV2	.	TRBD1	TGTGCCACCGGCCGACAGGGGCGGGCAGATACGCAGTATTTT	CATGRQGRADTQYF
TRBJ1-5	TRBV7-9	few	TRBD1	TGTGCCAGCAGCTGGGCCGGACAGGGGAATCAGCCCCAGCATTTT	CASSWAGQGNQPQHF
TRBJ2-7	TRBV5-1	.	TRBD1	TGCGCCAGCAGCTTGAAGGCAGGGGGCCGGAACGAGCAGTACTTC	CASSLKAGGRNEQYF
TRBJ2-2	TRBV11-3	few	.	TGTGCCAGCAGCTTTTCGGCCGGGGAGCTGTTTTTT	CASSFSAGELFF
TRBJ1-1	TRBV10-3	.	TRBD1	TGTGCCATCGCCGGGACAGGGAAGAACACTGAAGCTTTCTTT	CAIAGTGKNTEAFF
TRBJ1-2	TRBV29-1	.	.	TGCAGCGTTTATGTTCTTGGCTACACCTTC	CSVYVLGYTF
TRBJ1-4	TRBV5-4	.	.	TGTGCCAGCAGCTTGGCAGGGCTCACAACTAATGAAAAACTGTTTTTT	CASSLAGLTTNEKLFF
TRBJ2-2	TRBV29-1	.	TRBD2	TGCAGCGGGCGCTCCCTCGGACTAGCCGGGTTAGGGGAGCTGTTTTTT	CSGRSLGLAGLGELFF
TRBJ1-1	TRBV9	.	.	TGTGCCAGCAGCGACGACAGTCACCTTGAAGCTTTCTTT	CASSDDSHLEAFF
TRBJ1-2	TRBV29-1	.	.	TGCAGCGTTGAAAAGGGAATAGCGAGCGGCTACACCTTC	CSVEKGIASGYTF
TRBJ1-6	TRBV3-1/TRBV3-2	.	.	TGTGCCAGCAGCCAAGGGCTTTTAAATTCACCCCTCCACTTT	CASSQGLLNSPLHF
TRBJ2-7	TRBV4-2	.	TRBD2	TGTGCCAGCAGCCAAGAACCAGGACTAGCGGGGTCCTACGAGCAGTACTTC	CASSQEPGLAGSYEQYF
TRBJ1-1	TRBV7-2	.	.	TGTGCCAGCAGCTACCAGAACAGGGCTGGTGAAGCTTTCTTT	CASSYQNRAGEAFF
TRBJ2-7	TRBV5-5	.	.	TGTGCCAGCACAGGGGACAAGCGAACCCGGGAGCAGTACTTC	CASTGDKRTREQYF
TRBJ2-1	TRBV20-1	.	.	TGCAGTGCTAGCCCTCGGGGTGAGCAGTTCTTC	CSASPRGEQFF
TRBJ2-3	TRBV7-9	.	TRBD2	TGTGCCAGCAGCCTCGGGGGGGCCATAGATACGCAGTATTTT	CASSLGGAIDTQYF
TRBJ2-7	TRBV29-1	once	.	TGCAGCGTTTTACTGGCAGGGGACTACGAGCAGTACTTC	CSVLLAGDYEQYF
TRBJ2-1	TRBV7-2	.	TRBD2	TGTGCCAGCAGCTTAGGGATAGCGGGAGGGAGTGAGCAGTTCTTC	CASSLGIAGGSEQFF
TRBJ1-1	TRBV7-3	.	.	TGTGCCAGCAACTTAGGACAGACCATGAACACTGAAGCTTTCTTT	CASNLGQTMNTEAFF
TRBJ2-3	TRBV5-1	.	.	TGCGCCAGCAGCTTGGAGCGGGATACGCAGTATTTT	CASSLERDTQYF
TRBJ2-1	TRBV6-4	.	TRBD2	TGTGCCAGCAGTGAGAGCGGGGGAGACAATGAGCAGTTCTTC	CASSESGGDNEQFF
TRBJ1-1	TRBV7-9	.	.	TGTGCCAGCAGCTTTCACGGGAACACTGAAGCTTTCTTT	CASSFHGNTEAFF
TRBJ2-7	TRBV27	.	TRBD2	TGTGCCAGCAGTTTATCTCGAGCGGGAGTGGAAAAAAAGCAGTACTTC	CASSLSRAGVEKKQYF
TRBJ2-4	TRBV19	once	.	TGTGCCAGTAAGGAGGTAGCCAAAAACATTCAGTACTTC	CASKEVAKNIQYF
TRBJ1-6	TRBV7-2	.	.	TGTGCCAGCAGACGTATACCGGGGAGAGGGCCCCTCCACTTT	CASRRIPGRGPLHF
TRBJ2-2	TRBV5-1	.	.	TGCGCCAGCACCCGCTCAAGGGGGAACACCGGGGAGCTGTTTTTT	CASTRSRGNTGELFF
TRBJ1-2	TRBV9	.	.	TGTGCCAGCAGCGCGCGAGGGAGAGATGGCTACACCTTC	CASSARGRDGYTF